This T cell receptor (beta chain) stems from a study of blood T cell repertoires in COVID-19. Study background: Samples taken during acute and convalescent COVID-19 were collected in the United States, Italy and Spain.

The CDR3 extends over 15 amino acids. V gave up 0 bases and J gave up 2 bases, with 8 bases separating them. The V gene's germline CDR1 is WNHNN and CDR2 SYGVQD (reference sequence). Libraries were prepared by immunoSEQ multiplex PCR; TCRdb keeps only in-frame clonotypes and omits some of them. The table shows around 110,000 clones, with 90% occurring only once. Sample: peripheral blood. The chain combines TRBV10-1 with TRBJ1-3; D is unclear. This receptor was identified in a human donor with active COVID-19. The donor label of this sample is uncertain. The CDR3 is CASSESGVAGNTIYF. DNA of the CDR3: TGCGCCAGCAGTGAGTCCGGGGTCGCTGGAAACACCATATATTTT.